This T cell receptor beta chain was recovered during a study of OX40 agonist ivuxolimab in advanced cancers. Looking at the study overall: Ivuxolimab, an agonistic anti-OX40 (CD134) antibody, was given to patients. Dose-escalation patients were diagnosed with hepatocellular carcinoma, melanoma, renal cell cancer or head and neck cancer.

This clone is a singleton in its sample. Assay used: immunoSEQ multiplex PCR; TCRdb lists only in-frame clones, some missing. Of approximately 41,000 clones detected, 70% to 90% appear once; the ten largest clones hold 2.5% to 3%. Researchers took blood at baseline, on cycle 4 day 1, and on cycle 7 day 1. Trimming took 0 bases from V and 4 from J; bases not matched to a gene: 8. Germline assignment: CDR1 SQVTM and CDR2 ANQGSEA. The CDR3 is 16 amino acids. This specimen was CD4+ or CD8+ T cells sorted from blood, taken in a trial of the OX40 agonist ivuxolimab. The sequence came from an adult with an advanced solid tumor such as melanoma, head and neck, liver or kidney cancer. This rearrangement joins TRBV29-1 to TRBJ2-3; 9 bases match TRBD2. CDR3 region: CSVEEAAGGRPDTQYF. CDR3 DNA: TGCAGCGTTGAAGAAGCGGCGGGAGGGCGGCCAGATACGCAGTATTTT.